This TCR beta chain was captured by sequencing in a study of blood T cell repertoires in COVID-19. Recruited during active infection, patients (from Seattle) were subsequently followed longitudinally. Clones were sequenced by immunoSEQ multiplex PCR, and TCRdb holds only the in-frame ones, with some missing. The table lists about 410,000 clones, about nine tenths of them singletons. V was clipped by 6 bases and J by 2 bases; unmatched bases: 7. This CDR3 region has 13 residues. Germline V gene sequence: CDR1 SQVTM, CDR2 ANQGSEA. What was sequenced was peripheral blood. This clonotype was obtained from a woman between 35 and 50 years old with COVID-19, enrolled during active disease. The chain joins TRBV29-1 to TRBJ2-7; 7 bases match TRBD2. The CDR3 bases are TGCAGCGTGGTGGGGGGGAACCCCTACGAGCAGTACTTC. Protein product: CSVVGGNPYEQYF.